The clone carrying this T cell receptor (beta chain) was detected only a few times. This record comes from a study of sequential checkpoint blockade in melanoma. Study-level background: First-line arms were nivolumab then ipilimumab, or the reverse, randomized 1:1. After nivolumab or ipilimumab alone, 20 to 25 patients had week-13 rebiopsies.

Stated treatment: randomized to nivolumab then ipilimumab (arm A) or the reverse (arm B). CDR3 length equals 12 residues. The V and J ends lost 5 bases and 0 bases respectively, with 4 bases between them. Germline V lookup: CDR1 LNHDA, CDR2 SQIVND (reference sequence). TCRdb's copy holds only in-frame clones and misses some; the assay was immunoSEQ multiplex PCR. The sample holds roughly 7,000 clones, roughly 27% seen once. This receptor was obtained from a human donor with melanoma. V usage is TRBV19 and J usage is TRBJ1-1; D call uncertain. Material: tumor tissue (inferred from file names), obtained from a patient given nivolumab and ipilimumab in sequence. This chain's CDR3 is CASSGLNTEAFF. The CDR3 nucleotides are TGTGCCAGTAGTGGTTTGAACACTGAAGCTTTCTTT.